This T cell receptor beta chain was captured by sequencing in a study of cytomegalovirus exposure and HLA in healthy donors. V was pared by 6 bases and J by 4 bases, with 11 bases of the junction left unmatched. CDR1 and CDR2 (germline): SGHRS, YFSETQ. The CDR3 spans 15 residues. Primers: 60 Vbeta forward and 13 Jbeta reverse. The assay was immunoSEQ multiplex PCR, and TCRdb's table has in-frame clones only and misses some. Of some 70,000 clones in the sample, around 72% were seen once. Sequenced sample: PBMCs. The clonotype comes from a male donor in good health and CMV-seropositive. This rearrangement joins TRBV5-1 to TRBJ1-1; TRBD1 aligns across 8 bases. CDR3 DNA sequence: TGCGCCAGCACCCCTACGACAGGGGCGGGCACTGAAGCTTTCTTT. Translating it yields CASTPTTGAGTEAFF.